This T cell receptor (beta chain) is drawn from a study of shared clonotypes between healthy human individuals. Study-wide results and caveats: Rarefaction showed that sequencing of sorted subsets was incomplete (despite large depth).

As for this clone: Its antigen is not known.

Selected positively for CCR7 and CD45RO-negative, naive CD8 cells excluded terminally differentiated effector memory CD45RA+ cells. It was at deep level that the assay was run. TCRdb's copy holds only in-frame clones and misses some; the assay was immunoSEQ multiplex PCR. The sample contains roughly 650,000 clones, 95% to 97% of which appear only once. Germline loops: CDR1 SGHVT, CDR2 SQSDAQ. This CDR3 region has 16 residues. Trimming took off 2 bases at V and 3 bases at J, with 17 bases between the two ends. This rearrangement joins TRBV7-4 to TRBJ2-7; the D gene is possibly TRBD1 (6 bases). The clonotype originates from a woman younger than 45 in good health. Sequences were obtained from naive CD8+ T cells sorted from blood. The CDR3 is CASSLFWGPTNYEQYF. The CDR3 DNA is TGTGCCAGCAGCTTATTCTGGGGGCCGACCAACTACGAGCAGTACTTC.